This is a list of T cell receptor beta chains from one sample in a study of shared clonotypes between healthy human individuals. Profiled with immunoSEQ multiplex PCR; TCRdb holds only in-frame clones, not every one. This sample carries over 2 million clones, 80% to 95% of them seen once, and the ten largest clones take about 0.41%. Sequenced sample: naive CD4+ T cells from PBMCs. These receptor sequences come from a man aged 18 to 29 in good health. Some clones in this sample may be carry-over from other donors' samples. Each CDR3 is given with its conserved first and last residue.

CASSSTGRFGELFF	TRBJ2-2	TRBV7-8
CASSPELPNRASGELFF	TRBJ2-2	TRBV18
CASGLITRTGNTGELFF	TRBJ2-2	TRBV12-5
CASSLATSYNEQFF	TRBJ2-1	TRBV5-1
CASSLFPANYEQYF	TRBJ2-7	TRBV5-4
CASSLGTGPDQPQHF	TRBJ1-5	TRBV5-1
CASSVASVNTGELFF	TRBJ2-2	TRBV9
CASSVGFGGRAGDTQYF	TRBJ2-3	TRBV2
CASSLGQGLYEQYF	TRBJ2-7	TRBV5-4
CASSYSGTGVEQYF	TRBJ2-7	TRBV6-5
CASSGTSPDIQYF	TRBJ2-4	TRBV6-1
CASSLVFNIQYF	TRBJ2-4	TRBV11-2
CASSYLLGAKETQYF	TRBJ2-5	TRBV18
CASSPRGHSGNYEQYF	TRBJ2-7	TRBV9
CASSQDLRMDEQYF	TRBJ2-7	TRBV4-1
CASRVGLADSYEQYF	TRBJ2-7	TRBV28
CASSPLGETQYF	TRBJ2-5	TRBV18
CASGRPYYGYTF	TRBJ1-2	TRBV6-1
CASSLGTEETQYF	TRBJ2-5	TRBV11-3
CASSVTPAAAETQYF	TRBJ2-5	TRBV9